This T cell receptor (beta chain) was captured by sequencing in a study of identifying expanded T cells in peripheral blood. Study findings and constraints: Across healthy donors, higher total template counts meant significantly greater approximately two-week count variance.

Turning to this clone: What it binds is not known.

Profiled with immunoSEQ multiplex PCR; TCRdb holds only in-frame clones, not every one. The sample has around 70,000 clones, 90% seen once. The CDR3 has 14 residues. The V and J ends lost 5 bases and 0 bases respectively, with 11 bases between them. The germline CDR1 and CDR2 sequences are SGHTS and YDEGEE. Sequencing was carried out using blood. The TCR was taken from a person between 18 and 75 years old in good health. The rearrangement joins TRBV5-8 to TRBJ1-1; TRBD1 is a possible D gene (6 bases). CDR3 DNA sequence: TGTGCCAGCAGTTTTGGGGACATGAACACTGAAGCTTTCTTT. Its translation is CASSFGDMNTEAFF.